This T cell receptor (beta chain) was recorded in a study of cytomegalovirus exposure and HLA in healthy donors. Amplification used 60 Vbeta primers and 13 Jbeta primers. Under the authors' procedure: Later, roughly 86 million unique TCR beta chains were counted in an analysis, and some 9.9 million of them were shared. Sequencing used immunoSEQ multiplex PCR; TCRdb keeps in-frame clones, though not all of them. V, J and clone size were drawn from that table, and D and trimming were deduced from the DNA. The table has roughly 200,000 clones, about three quarters seen once. On this clone: What it recognizes is unknown.

The study's findings and limits: In a later analysis, compared with equally common non-associated chains, HLA-associated beta chains were more expanded. Common viral pathogens seemed, in a later analysis, to connect with several of the most significant clusters. With high specificity and sensitivity, the classifier reportedly diagnosed cytomegalovirus status.

This CDR3 spans 14 amino acids. Trimming pared 0 bases from V and 8 bases from J, leaving 16 bases between. Looked up from germline, CDR1 is SQVTM and CDR2 is ANQGSEA. The V call is TRBV29-1, the J call TRBJ1-2; D ambiguous. This receptor was identified in a woman aged 25 to 39 in good health and CMV-seropositive. Sequenced input: PBMCs. This CDR3 reads CSVEDRYGERGYTF. CDR3 DNA sequence: TGCAGCGTTGAAGATCGTTATGGGGAGAGGGGCTACACCTTC.